This T cell receptor beta chain was sequenced in a study of cytomegalovirus exposure and HLA in healthy donors. Overall study results and limits: Cytomegalovirus-associated status was assigned to 164 TCR beta chains.

With regard to this clone: The antigen is unknown.

The PCR had 60 Vbeta and 13 Jbeta primers. Generated by immunoSEQ multiplex PCR, the TCRdb table keeps only in-frame clones and is missing some. Of around 89,000 clones in the sample, about 74% were seen once. This sequence originates from a man in his forties or fifties in good health and CMV-seronegative. The specimen was PBMCs.

The CDR3 coding sequence is TGTGCCAGCAGCCCCCCCGGGTACACAGATACGCAGTATTTT. This translates into CASSPPGYTDTQYF. The chain recombines TRBV7-3 with TRBJ2-3, with no clear D. CDR3 length: 14 residues. Trimming cost V 5 bases and J 2 bases, with 11 bases left between them. Germline CDR1 is SGHTA and CDR2 is FQGTGA.